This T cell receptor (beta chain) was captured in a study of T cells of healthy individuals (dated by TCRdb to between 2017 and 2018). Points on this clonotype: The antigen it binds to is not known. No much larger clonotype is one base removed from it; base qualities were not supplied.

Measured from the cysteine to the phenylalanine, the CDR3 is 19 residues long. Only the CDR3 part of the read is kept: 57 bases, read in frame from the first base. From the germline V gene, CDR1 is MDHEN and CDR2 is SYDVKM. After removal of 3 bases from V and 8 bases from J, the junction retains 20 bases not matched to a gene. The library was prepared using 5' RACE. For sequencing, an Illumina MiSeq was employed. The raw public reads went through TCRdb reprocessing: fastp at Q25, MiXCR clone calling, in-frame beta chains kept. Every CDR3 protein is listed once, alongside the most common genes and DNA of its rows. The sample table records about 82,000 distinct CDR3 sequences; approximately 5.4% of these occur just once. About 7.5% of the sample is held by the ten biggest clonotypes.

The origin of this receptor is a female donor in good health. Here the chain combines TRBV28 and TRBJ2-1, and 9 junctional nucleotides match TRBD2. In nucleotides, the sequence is TGTGCCAGCAGTTTTCGGTTAGGAGCGGGAGGACCAGCCGGGGATGAGCAGTTCTTC. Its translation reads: CASSFRLGAGGPAGDEQFF.